The clone carrying this TCR beta chain occurred once. As originally analysed: Reference gene primer amplification gave nucleated cell count estimates. The assay was immunoSEQ multiplex PCR, and TCRdb's table has in-frame clones only and misses some. V, J and clone size reflect that table, while D and trimming were determined from the DNA. The repertoire holds 100,000 to 150,000 clones, nearly 90% seen once, with over 1% in the top ten. The sample comes from a study of blood T cell repertoires in COVID-19. Study information: Sites in the United States, Italy and Spain provided acute and convalescent COVID-19 samples. The analysed material was cDNA or gDNA that came from T cells, B-cell-depleted T cells, or PBMCs.

The sample taken for sequencing was peripheral blood. This TCR came from a woman aged 80 or older with acute or convalescent COVID-19.

The CDR3 nucleotides are TGTGCCAGCAGTTTACTAGCGGGAGTAGTGGAGACCCAGTACTTC. Amino acids: CASSLLAGVVETQYF. V is TRBV28 and J is TRBJ2-5; 10 bases align to TRBD2. V gave up 2 bases and J gave up 5 bases; unmatched junction bases: 5. This CDR3 has 15 residues. Per germline, CDR1 MDHEN and CDR2 SYDVKM.